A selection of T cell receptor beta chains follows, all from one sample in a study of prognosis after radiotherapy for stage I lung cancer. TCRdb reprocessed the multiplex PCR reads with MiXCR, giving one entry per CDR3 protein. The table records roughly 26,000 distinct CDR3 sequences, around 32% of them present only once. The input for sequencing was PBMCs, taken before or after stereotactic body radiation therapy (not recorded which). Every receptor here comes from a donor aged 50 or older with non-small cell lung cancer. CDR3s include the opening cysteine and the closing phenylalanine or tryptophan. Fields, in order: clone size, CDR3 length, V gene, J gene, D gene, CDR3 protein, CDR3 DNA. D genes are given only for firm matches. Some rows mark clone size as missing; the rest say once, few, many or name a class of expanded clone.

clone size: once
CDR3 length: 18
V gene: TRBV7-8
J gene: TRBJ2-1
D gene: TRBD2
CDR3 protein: CASGDNPEVLADYNEQFF
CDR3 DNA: TGTGCCAGCGGCGATAATCCTGAAGTGCTAGCGGATTACAATGAGCAGTTCTTC

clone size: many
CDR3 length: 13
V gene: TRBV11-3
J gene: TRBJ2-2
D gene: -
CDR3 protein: CASSLGGTGELFF
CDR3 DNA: TGTGCCAGCAGCTTAGGGGGGACCGGGGAGCTGTTTTTT

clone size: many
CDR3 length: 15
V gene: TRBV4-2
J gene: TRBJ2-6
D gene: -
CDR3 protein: CASSQLSAGANVLTF
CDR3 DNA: TGTGCCAGCAGCCAATTATCCGCTGGGGCCAACGTCCTGACTTTC

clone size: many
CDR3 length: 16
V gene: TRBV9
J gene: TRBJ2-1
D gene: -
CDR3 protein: CASSVNRENSYNEQFF
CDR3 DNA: TGTGCCAGCAGCGTAAATCGGGAGAATTCCTACAATGAGCAGTTCTTC

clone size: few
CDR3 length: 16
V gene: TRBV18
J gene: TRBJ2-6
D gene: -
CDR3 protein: CASSPTGVGGANVLTF
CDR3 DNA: TGTGCCAGCTCACCAACGGGGGTAGGAGGGGCCAACGTCCTGACTTTC

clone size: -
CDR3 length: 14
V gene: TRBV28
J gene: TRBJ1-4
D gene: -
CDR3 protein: CASSRRMGNEKLFF
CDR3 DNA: TGTGCCAGCAGTCGGCGGATGGGAAATGAAAAACTGTTTTTT

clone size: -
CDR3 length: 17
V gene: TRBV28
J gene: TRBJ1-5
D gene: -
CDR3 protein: CASSLRPEQGPNQPKHF
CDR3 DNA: TGTGCCAGCAGTTTACGGCCGGAACAGGGACCAAATCAGCCCAAGCATTTT

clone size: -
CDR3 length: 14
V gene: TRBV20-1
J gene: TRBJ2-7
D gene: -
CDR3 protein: CSAPLDTTSYEQYF
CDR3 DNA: TGCAGTGCCCCCCTGGACACAACCTCCTACGAGCAGTACTTC

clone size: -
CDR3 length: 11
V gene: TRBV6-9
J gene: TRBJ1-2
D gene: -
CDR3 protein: CASSSPYGYTF
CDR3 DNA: TGTGCCAGCAGTTCCCCTTATGGCTACACCTTC

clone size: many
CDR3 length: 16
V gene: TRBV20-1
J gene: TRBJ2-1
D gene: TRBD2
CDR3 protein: CSARDRVGRGNNEQFF
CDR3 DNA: TGCAGTGCTAGAGATCGTGTCGGGAGGGGGAACAATGAGCAGTTCTTC

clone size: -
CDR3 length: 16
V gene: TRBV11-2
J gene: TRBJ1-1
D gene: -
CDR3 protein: CASSLEGQAMNTEAFF
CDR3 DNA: TGTGCCAGCAGCTTAGAAGGGCAGGCTATGAACACTGAAGCTTTCTTT

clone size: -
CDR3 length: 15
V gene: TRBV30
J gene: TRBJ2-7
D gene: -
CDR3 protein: CTCSIPGLAIHEQYF
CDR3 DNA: TGTACCTGTAGTATTCCGGGACTCGCGATACACGAGCAGTACTTC

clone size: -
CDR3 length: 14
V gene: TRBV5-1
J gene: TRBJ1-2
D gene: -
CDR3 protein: CASSLTGANYGYTF
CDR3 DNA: TGCGCCAGCAGCTTGACGGGAGCTAACTATGGCTACACCTTC

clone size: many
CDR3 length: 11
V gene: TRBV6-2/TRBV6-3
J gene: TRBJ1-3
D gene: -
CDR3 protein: CASREGDTIYF
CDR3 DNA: TGTGCCAGCAGGGAAGGGGACACCATATATTTT

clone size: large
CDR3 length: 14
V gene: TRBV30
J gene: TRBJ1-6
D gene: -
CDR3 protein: CAWVGQSNNSPLHF
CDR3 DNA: TGTGCCTGGGTAGGACAGAGCAATAATTCACCCCTCCACTTT

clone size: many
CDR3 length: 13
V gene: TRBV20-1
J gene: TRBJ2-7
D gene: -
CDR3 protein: CSARSLAGYEQYF
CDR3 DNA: TGCAGTGCTAGGAGCCTAGCTGGCTACGAGCAGTACTTC

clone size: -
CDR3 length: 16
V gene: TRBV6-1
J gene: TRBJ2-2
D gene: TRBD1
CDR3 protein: CASSELVTGSTGELFF
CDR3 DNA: TGTGCCAGCAGTGAGCTTGTGACAGGGAGCACCGGGGAGCTGTTTTTT

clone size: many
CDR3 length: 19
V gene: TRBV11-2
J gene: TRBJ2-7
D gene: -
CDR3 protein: CASSLAPPRRSGPSYEQYF
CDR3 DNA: TGTGCCAGCAGCTTAGCCCCTCCCAGGCGGAGCGGGCCCTCCTACGAGCAGTACTTC

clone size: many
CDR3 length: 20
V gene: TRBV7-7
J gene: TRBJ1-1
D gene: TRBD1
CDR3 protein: CASSVWVRTGSKPMNTEAFF
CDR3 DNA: TGTGCTAGCAGCGTATGGGTCCGGACAGGTTCAAAACCTATGAACACTGAAGCTTTCTTT

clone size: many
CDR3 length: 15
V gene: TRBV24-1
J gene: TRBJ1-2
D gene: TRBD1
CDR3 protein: CATSDFDRGQDGYTF
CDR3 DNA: TGTGCCACCAGTGATTTCGACAGGGGGCAGGATGGCTACACCTTC

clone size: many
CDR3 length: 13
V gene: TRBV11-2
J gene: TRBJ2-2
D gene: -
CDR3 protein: CASSPGVAGELFF
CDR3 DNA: TGTGCCAGCAGCCCCGGGGTCGCCGGGGAGCTGTTTTTT

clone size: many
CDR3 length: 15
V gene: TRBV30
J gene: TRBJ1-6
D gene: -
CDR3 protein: CAWNQGLRAASPLHF
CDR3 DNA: TGTGCCTGGAACCAGGGGCTTCGTGCTGCTTCACCCCTCCACTTT

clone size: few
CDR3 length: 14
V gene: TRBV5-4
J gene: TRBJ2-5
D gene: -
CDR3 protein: CASSLGRPQETQYF
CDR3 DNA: TGTGCCAGCAGCTTGGGAAGACCACAAGAGACCCAGTACTTC

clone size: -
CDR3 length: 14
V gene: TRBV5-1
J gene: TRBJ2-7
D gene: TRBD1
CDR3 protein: CASSPSTGAAEKYF
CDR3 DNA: TGCGCCAGTAGCCCTTCGACAGGGGCAGCCGAGAAGTACTTC

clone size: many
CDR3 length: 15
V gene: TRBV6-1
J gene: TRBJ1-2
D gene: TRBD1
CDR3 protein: CASSPGTGKGYGYTF
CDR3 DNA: TGTGCCAGCAGCCCCGGGACAGGGAAGGGCTATGGCTACACCTTC

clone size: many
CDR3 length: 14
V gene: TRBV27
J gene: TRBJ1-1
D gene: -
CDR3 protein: CASSLSTSNTEAFF
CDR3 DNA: TGTGCCAGCAGTTTATCGACTTCCAACACTGAAGCTTTCTTT

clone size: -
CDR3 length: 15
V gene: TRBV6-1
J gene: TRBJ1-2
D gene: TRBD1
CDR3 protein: CASSPVTGKGYGHTF
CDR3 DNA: TGTGCCAGCAGCCCCGTGACAGGGAAGGGCTATGGCCACACCTTC

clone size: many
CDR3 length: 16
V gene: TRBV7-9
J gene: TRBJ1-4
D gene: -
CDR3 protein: CASSLASGPGGEKLFF
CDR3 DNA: TGTGCCAGCAGCTTAGCGTCCGGGCCCGGGGGGGAAAAACTGTTTTTT

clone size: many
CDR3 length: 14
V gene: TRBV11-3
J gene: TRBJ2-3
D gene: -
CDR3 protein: CASSPRGGTDTQYF
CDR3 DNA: TGTGCCAGCAGCCCCAGGGGGGGCACAGATACGCAGTATTTT

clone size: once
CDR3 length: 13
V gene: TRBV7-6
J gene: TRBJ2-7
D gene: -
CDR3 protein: CASSLAGPSEQYF
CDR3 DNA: TGTGCCAGCAGCTTAGCGGGCCCCTCCGAGCAGTACTTC

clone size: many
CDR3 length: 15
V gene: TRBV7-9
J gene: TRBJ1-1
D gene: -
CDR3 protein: CASSLERGHNTEAFF
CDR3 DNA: TGTGCCAGCAGCTTAGAGCGGGGGCACAACACTGAAGCTTTCTTT

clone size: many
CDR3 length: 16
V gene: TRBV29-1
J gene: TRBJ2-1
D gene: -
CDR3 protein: CSVEEMLANAYNEQFF
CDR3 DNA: TGCAGCGTTGAAGAAATGCTAGCTAACGCATACAATGAGCAGTTCTTC

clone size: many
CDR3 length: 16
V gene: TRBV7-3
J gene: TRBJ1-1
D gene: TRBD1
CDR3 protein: CASSLNAGQGYTEAFF
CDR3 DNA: TGTGCCAGCAGCTTAAACGCGGGACAGGGGTACACTGAAGCTTTCTTT